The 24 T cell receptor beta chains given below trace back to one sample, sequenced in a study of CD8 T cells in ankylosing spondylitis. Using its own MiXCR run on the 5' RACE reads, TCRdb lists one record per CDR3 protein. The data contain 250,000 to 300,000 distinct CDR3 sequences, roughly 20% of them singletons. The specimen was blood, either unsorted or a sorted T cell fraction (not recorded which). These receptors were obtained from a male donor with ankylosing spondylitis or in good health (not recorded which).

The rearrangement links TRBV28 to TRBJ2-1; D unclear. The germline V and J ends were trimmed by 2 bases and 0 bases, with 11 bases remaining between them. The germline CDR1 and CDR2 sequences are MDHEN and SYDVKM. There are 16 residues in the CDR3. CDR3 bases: TGTGCCAGCAGTTTAGTATCTCTGGACTCCTACAATGAGCAGTTCTTC. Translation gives CASSLVSLDSYNEQFF.

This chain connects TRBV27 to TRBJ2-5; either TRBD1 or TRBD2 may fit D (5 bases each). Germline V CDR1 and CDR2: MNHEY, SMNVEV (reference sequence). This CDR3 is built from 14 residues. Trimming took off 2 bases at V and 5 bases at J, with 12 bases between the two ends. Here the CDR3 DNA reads TGTGCCAGCAGTTTACGGTCGGGGCTTGAGACCCAGTACTTC. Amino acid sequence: CASSLRSGLETQYF.

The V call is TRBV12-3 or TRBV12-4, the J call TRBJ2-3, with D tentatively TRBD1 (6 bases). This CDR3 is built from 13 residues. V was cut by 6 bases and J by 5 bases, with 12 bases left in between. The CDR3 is CASSEQGIDTQYF. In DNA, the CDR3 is TGTGCCAGCAGCGAACAGGGAATAGATACGCAGTATTTT.

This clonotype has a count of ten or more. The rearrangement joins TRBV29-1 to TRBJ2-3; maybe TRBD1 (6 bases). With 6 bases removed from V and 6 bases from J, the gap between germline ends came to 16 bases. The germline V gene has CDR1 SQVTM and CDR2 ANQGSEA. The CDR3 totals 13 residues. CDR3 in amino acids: CSVGASTKDTQYF. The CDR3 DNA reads TGCAGCGTGGGGGCCTCGACAAAGGATACGCAGTATTTT.

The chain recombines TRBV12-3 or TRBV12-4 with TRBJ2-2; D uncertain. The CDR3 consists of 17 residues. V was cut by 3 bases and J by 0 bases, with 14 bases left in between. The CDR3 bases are TGTGCCAGCAGTTTGCTAGGACCCTACCCGAACACCGGGGAGCTGTTTTTT. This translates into CASSLLGPYPNTGELFF.

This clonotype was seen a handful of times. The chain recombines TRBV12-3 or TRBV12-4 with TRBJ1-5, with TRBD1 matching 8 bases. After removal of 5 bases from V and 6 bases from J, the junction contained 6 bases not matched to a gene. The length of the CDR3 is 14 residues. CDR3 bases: TGTGCCAGCAGTCCTCGGACAGGGACTCAGCCCCAGCATTTT. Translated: CASSPRTGTQPQHF.

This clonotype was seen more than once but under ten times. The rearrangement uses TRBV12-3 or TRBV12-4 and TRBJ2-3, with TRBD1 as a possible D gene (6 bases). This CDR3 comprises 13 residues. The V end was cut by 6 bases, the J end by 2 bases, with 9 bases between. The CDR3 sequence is CASRRDNTDTQYF. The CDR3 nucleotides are TGTGCCAGCAGACGGGACAACACAGATACGCAGTATTTT.

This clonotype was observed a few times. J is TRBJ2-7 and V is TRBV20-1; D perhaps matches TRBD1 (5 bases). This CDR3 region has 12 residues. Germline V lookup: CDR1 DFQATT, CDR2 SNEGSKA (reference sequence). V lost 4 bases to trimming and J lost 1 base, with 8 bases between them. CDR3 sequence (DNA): TGCAGTGCTATAAAGGGGTCCTACGAGCAGTACGTC. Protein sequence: CSAIKGSYEQYV.

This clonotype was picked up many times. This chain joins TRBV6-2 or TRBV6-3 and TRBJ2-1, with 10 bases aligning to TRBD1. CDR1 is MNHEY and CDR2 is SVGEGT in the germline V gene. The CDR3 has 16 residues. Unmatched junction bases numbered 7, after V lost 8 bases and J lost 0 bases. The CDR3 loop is CASGDRGQNSYNEQFF. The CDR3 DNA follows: TGTGCCAGCGGCGACAGGGGGCAGAACTCCTACAATGAGCAGTTCTTC.

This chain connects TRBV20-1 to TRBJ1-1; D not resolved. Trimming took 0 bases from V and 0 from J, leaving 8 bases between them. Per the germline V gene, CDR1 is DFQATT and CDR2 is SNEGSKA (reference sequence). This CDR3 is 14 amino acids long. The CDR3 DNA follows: TGCAGTGCTAGAGATACCCGGATGAACACTGAAGCTTTCTTT. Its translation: CSARDTRMNTEAFF.

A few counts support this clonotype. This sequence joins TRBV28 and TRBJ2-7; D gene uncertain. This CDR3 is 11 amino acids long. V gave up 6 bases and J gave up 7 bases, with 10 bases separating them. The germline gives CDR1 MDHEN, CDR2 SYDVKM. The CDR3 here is CASSPGGEQYV. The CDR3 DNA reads TGTGCCAGCAGCCCGGGTGGAGAGCAGTACGTC.

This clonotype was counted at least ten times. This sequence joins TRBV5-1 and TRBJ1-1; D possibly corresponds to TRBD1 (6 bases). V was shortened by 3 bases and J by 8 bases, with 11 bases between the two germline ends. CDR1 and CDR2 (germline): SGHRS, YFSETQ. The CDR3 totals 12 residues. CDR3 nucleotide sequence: TGCGCCAGCAGCTCCGGGACACGAGAAGCTTTCTTT. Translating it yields CASSSGTREAFF.

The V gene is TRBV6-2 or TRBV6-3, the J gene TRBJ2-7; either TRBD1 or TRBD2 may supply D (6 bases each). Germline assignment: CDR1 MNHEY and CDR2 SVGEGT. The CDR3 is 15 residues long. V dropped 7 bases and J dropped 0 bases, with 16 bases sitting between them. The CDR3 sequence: CASTPRGGPSYEQYV. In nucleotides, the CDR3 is TGTGCCAGCACCCCCCGAGGGGGGCCCTCCTACGAGCAGTACGTC.

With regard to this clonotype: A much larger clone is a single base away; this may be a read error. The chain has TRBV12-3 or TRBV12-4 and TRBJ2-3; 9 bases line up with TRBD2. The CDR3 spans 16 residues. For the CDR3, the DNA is TGTGCCAGCAGGCCGAATAGCGGGAGAGGCACAGGTACGCAGTATTTT. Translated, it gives CASRPNSGRGTGTQYF.

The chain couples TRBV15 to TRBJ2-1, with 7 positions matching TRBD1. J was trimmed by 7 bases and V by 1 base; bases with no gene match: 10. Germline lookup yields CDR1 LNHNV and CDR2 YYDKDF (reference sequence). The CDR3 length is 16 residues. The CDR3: CATSRGGDRAANEQFF. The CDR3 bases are TGTGCCACCAGCAGAGGCGGTGACAGGGCGGCGAATGAGCAGTTCTTC.

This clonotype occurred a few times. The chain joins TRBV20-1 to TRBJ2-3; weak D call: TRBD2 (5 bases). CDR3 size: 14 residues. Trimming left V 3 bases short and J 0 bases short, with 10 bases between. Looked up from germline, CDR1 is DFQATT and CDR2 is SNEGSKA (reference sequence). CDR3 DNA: TGCAGTGCTAGCGGAGCGGCTAGCACAGATACGCAGTATTTT. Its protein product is CSASGAASTDTQYF.

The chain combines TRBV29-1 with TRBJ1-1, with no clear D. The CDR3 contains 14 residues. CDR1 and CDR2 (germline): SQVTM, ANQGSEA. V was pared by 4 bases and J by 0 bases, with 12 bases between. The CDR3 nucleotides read TGCAGCGTTGCCCTTATCAACATGAACACTGAAGCTTTCTTT. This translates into CSVALINMNTEAFF.

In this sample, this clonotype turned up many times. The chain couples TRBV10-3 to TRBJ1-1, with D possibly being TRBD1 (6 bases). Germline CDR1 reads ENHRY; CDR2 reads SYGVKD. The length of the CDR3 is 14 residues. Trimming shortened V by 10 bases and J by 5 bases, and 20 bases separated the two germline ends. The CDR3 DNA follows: TGTGCCACCGGGGGCGGCAGGGCTTATACTGAAGCTTTCTTT. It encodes CATGGGRAYTEAFF.

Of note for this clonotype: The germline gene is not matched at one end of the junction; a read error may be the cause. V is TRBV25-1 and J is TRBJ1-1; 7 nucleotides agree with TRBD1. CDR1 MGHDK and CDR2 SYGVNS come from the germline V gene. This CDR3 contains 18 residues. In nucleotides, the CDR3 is TGTGCCAGCAGTGACTCACGGCGGGGCGCAGGGGGGAACTCTGAAGCTTTCTTT. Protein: CASSDSRRGAGGNSEAFF.

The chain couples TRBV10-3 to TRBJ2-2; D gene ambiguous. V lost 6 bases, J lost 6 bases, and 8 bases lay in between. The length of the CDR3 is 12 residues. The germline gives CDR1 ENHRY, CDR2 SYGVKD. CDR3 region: CAIRMTSGELFF. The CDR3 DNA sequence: TGTGCCATCAGGATGACATCCGGGGAGCTGTTTTTT.

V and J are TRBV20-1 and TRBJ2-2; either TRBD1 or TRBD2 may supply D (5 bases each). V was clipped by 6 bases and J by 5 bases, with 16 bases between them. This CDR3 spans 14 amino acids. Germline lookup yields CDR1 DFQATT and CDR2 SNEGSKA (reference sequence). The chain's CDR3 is CSAVRPGRTGELFF. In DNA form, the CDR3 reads TGCAGTGCAGTCAGACCAGGGAGAACCGGGGAGCTGTTTTTT.

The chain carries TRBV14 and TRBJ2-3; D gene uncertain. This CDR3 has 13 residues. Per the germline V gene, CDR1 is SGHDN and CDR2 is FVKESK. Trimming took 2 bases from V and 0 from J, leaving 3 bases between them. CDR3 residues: CASSQISTDTQYF. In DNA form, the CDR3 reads TGTGCCAGCAGCCAAATAAGCACAGATACGCAGTATTTT. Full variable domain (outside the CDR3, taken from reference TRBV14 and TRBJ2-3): EAGVTQFPSHSVIEKGQTVTLRCDPISGHDNLYWYRRVMGKEIKFLLHFVKESKQDESGMPNNRFLAERTGGTYSTLKVQPAELEDSGVYFCASSQISTDTQYFGPGTRLTVL.

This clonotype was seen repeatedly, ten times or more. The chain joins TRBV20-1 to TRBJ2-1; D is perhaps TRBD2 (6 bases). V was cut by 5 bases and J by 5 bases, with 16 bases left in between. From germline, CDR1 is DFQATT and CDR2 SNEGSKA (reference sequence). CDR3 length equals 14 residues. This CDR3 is CSAAGTRSNNEQFF. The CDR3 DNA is TGCAGTGCTGCCGGGACTCGATCCAACAATGAGCAGTTCTTC.

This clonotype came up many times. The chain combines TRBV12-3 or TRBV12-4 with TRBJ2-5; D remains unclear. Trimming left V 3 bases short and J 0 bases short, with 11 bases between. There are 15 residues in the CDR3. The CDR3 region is CASSFGRNYQETQYF. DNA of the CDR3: TGTGCCAGCAGTTTTGGCAGAAATTACCAAGAGACCCAGTACTTC.